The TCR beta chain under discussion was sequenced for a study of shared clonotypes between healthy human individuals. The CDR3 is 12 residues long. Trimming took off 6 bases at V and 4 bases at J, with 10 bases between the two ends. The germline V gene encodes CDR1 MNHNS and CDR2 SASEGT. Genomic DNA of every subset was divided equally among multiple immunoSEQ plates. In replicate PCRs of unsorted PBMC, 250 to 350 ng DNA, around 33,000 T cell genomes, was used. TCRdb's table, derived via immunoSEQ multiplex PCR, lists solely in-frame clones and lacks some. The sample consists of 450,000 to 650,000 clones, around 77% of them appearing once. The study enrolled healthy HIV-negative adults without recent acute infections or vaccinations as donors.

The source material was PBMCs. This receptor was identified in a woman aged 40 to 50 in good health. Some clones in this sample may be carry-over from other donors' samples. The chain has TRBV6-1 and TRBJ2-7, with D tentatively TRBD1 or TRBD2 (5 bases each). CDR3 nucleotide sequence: TGTGCCAGCAGGGGGACGATATACGAGCAGTACTTC. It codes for CASRGTIYEQYF.